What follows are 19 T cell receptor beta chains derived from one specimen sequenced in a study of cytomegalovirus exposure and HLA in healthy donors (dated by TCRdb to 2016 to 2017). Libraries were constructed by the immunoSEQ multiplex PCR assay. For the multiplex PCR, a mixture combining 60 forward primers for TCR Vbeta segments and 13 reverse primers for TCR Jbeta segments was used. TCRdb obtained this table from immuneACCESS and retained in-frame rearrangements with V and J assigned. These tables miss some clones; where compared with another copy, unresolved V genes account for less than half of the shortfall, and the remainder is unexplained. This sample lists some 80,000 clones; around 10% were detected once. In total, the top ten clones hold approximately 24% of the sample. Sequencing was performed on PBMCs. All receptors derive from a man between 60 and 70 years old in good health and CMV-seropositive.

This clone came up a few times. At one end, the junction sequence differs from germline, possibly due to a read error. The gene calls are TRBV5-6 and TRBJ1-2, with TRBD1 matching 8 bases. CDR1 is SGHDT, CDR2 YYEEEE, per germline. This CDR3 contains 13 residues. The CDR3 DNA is TGTGCCAGCAGCTTGGAGCGACAGGGGAATAGGGCCTTC. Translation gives CASSLERQGNRAF.

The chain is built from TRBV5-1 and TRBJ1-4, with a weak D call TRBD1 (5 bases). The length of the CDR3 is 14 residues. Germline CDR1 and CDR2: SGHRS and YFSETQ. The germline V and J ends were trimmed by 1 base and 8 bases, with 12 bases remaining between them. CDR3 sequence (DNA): TGCGCCAGCAGCTTGTCGGGGGAAAGGGAAAAACTGTTTTTT. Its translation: CASSLSGEREKLFF.

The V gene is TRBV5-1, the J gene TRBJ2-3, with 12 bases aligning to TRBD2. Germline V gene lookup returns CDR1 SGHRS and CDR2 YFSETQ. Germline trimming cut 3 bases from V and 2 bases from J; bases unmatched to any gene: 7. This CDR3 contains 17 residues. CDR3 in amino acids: CASSSGLAGGPTDTQYF. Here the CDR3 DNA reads TGCGCCAGCAGCTCCGGCCTAGCGGGAGGGCCCACAGATACGCAGTATTTT. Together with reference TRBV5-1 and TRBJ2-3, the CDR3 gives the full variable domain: KAGVTQTPRYLIKTRGQQVTLSCSPISGHRSVSWYQQTPGQGLQFLFEYFSETQRNKGNFPGRFSGRQFSNSRSEMNVSTLELGDSALYLCASSSGLAGGPTDTQYFGPGTRLTVL.

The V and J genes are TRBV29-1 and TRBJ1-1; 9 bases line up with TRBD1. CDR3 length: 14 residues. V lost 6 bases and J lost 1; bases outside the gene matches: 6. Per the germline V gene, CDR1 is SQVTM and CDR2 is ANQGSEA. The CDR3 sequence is CSVQQGAGNTEAFF. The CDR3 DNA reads TGCAGCGTACAACAGGGGGCCGGGAACACTGAAGCTTTCTTT.

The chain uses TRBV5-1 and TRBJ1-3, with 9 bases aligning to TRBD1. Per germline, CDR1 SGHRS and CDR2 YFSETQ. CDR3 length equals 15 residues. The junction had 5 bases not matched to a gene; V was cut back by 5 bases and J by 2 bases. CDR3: CASRETGGPGNTIYF. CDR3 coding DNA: TGCGCCAGCAGGGAAACAGGGGGCCCTGGAAACACCATATATTTT.

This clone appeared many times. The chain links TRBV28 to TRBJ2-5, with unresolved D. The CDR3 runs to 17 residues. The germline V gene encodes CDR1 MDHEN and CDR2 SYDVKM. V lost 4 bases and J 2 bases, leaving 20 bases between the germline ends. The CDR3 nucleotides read TGTGCCAGCAGTTCCGGTGACTTTTACTCTGAGCAAGAGACCCAGTACTTC. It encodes CASSSGDFYSEQETQYF.

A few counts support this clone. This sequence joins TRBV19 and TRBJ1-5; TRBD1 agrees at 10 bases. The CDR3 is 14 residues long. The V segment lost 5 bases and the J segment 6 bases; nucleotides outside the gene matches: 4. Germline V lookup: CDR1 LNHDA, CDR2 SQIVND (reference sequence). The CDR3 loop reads CASSVTGGGQPQHF. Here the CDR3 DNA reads TGTGCCAGTAGTGTGACAGGGGGCGGTCAGCCCCAGCATTTT.

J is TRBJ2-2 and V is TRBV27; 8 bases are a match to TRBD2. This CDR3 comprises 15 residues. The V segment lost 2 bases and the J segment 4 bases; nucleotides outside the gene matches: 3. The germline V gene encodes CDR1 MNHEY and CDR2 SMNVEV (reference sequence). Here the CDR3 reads CASSLPRGGTGELFF. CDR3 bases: TGTGCCAGCAGTTTACCCCGGGGGGGCACCGGGGAGCTGTTTTTT.

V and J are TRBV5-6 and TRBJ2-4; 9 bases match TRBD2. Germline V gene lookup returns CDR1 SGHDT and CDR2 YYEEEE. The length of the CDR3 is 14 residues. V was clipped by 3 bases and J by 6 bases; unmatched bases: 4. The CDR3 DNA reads TGTGCCAGCAGCTCCGGGACTAGCAGAAACATTCAGTACTTC. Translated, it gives CASSSGTSRNIQYF.

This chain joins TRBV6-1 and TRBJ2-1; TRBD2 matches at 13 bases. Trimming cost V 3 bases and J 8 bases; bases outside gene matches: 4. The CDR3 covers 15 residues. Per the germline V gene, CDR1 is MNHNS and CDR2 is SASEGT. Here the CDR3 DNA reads TGTGCCAGCAGTGAGACTAGCGGGGGGATTTATGAGCAGTTCTTC. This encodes CASSETSGGIYEQFF.

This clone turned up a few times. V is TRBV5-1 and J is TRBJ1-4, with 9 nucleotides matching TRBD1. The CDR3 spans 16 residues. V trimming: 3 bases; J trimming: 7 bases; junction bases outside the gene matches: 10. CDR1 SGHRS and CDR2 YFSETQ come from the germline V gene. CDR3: CASSSTQQGAGEKLFF. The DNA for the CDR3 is TGCGCCAGCAGCTCTACTCAACAGGGGGCAGGTGAAAAACTGTTTTTT.

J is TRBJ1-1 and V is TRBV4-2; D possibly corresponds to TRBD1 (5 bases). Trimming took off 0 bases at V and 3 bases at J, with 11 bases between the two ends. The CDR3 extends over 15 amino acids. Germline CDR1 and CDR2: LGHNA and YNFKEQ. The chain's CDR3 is CASSQDGARYTEAFF. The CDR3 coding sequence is TGTGCCAGCAGCCAAGATGGGGCTCGTTACACTGAAGCTTTCTTT.

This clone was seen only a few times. The CDR3 DNA is TGTGCCACCGAGTGGGGAGCTTGGGGCGGGGAGCTGTTTTTT. Its translation: CATEWGAWGGELFF. V is TRBV28 and J is TRBJ2-2; tentative D call: TRBD2 (5 bases). Trimming stripped 10 bases from V and 7 bases from J, with 19 bases between. The CDR3 is 14 residues long. Looked up from germline, CDR1 is MDHEN and CDR2 is SYDVKM.

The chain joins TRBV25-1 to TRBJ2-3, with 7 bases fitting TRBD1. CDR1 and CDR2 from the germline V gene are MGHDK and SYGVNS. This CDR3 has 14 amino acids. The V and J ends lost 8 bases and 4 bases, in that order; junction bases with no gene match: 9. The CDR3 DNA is TGTGCCAGCGCCACAGGGGAATGGGCAGATACGCAGTATTTT. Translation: CASATGEWADTQYF.

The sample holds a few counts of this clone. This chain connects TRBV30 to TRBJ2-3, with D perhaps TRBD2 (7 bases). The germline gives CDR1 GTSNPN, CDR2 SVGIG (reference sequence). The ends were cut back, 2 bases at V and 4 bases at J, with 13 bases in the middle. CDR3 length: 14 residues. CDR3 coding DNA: TGTGCCTGGAGTAGGGGGGCGGGGGCAGATACGCAGTATTTT. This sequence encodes CAWSRGAGADTQYF.

CDR3 sequence (DNA): TGTGCCAGCGACGGGAGCACTGAAGCTTTCTTT. This gives the protein CASDGSTEAFF. This rearrangement joins TRBV28 to TRBJ1-1, with D uncertain. The CDR3 is made up of 11 amino acids. Trimming removed 8 bases from V and 4 bases from J, with 8 bases in between. Germline lookup yields CDR1 MDHEN and CDR2 SYDVKM. Variable domain in full (rest from reference TRBV28 and TRBJ1-1): DVKVTQSSRYLVKRTGEKVFLECVQDMDHENMFWYRQDPGLGLRLIYFSYDVKMKEKGDIPEGYSVSREKKERFSLILESASTNQTSMYLCASDGSTEAFFGQGTRLTVV.

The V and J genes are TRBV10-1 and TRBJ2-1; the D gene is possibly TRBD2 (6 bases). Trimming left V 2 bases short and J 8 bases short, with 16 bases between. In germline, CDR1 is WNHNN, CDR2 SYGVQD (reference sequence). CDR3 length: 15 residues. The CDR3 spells CASSEVDGGRDEQFF. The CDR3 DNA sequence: TGCGCCAGCAGTGAGGTGGACGGGGGACGGGATGAGCAGTTCTTC.

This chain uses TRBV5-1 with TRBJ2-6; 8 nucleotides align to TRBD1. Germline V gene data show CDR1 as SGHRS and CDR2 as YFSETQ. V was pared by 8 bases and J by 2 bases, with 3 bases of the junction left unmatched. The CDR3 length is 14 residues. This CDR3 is CASQQGAGANVLTF. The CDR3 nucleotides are TGCGCCAGTCAACAGGGGGCTGGGGCCAACGTCCTGACTTTC.

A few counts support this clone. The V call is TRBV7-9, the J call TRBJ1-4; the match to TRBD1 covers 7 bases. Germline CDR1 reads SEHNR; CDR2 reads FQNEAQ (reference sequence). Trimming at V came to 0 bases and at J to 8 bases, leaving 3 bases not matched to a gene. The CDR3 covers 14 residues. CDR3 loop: CASSLAGGVEKLFF. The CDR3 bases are TGTGCCAGCAGCTTAGCAGGGGGCGTGGAAAAACTGTTTTTT.